This T cell receptor (beta chain) was sequenced for a study of shared clonotypes between healthy human individuals. Study findings and constraints: Rarefaction revealed incomplete sorted-subset sequencing despite large depth.

Over several immunoSEQ plates, each subset's genomic DNA was distributed in even portions. The assay was immunoSEQ multiplex PCR, and TCRdb's table has in-frame clones only and misses some. The sample consists of about 1.5 million clones, approximately 98% of them appearing once. Worth noting for this clone: Antigen unknown.

The germline V gene has CDR1 SEHNR and CDR2 FQNEAQ (reference sequence). This CDR3 comprises 15 residues. The ends were cut back, 4 bases at V and 4 bases at J, with 16 bases in the middle. The TCR comes from a man aged 30-40 years in good health. Sequencing was carried out using naive CD4+ T cells sorted from blood. The subset denotes: CD45RA+ positively selected. The chain combines TRBV7-9 with TRBJ2-5; weak D call: TRBD2 (6 bases). CDR3 DNA sequence: TGTGCCAGCAGCTCCCCGACGCGGGAACCAGAGACCCAGTACTTC. It translates to CASSSPTREPETQYF.